This T cell receptor beta chain was documented in a study of blood T cells in healthy people across ages. Study-wide results and limits: Strongly correlated with naive T cell percentage was TCR beta diversity.

Donors each provided about 10 milliliters of peripheral blood. This CDR3 comprises 14 residues. CDR1 SGHAT and CDR2 FQDESV come from the germline V gene (reference sequence). V lost 3 bases and J lost 2, with 11 bases in between. As for this clonotype: Its matching antigen is unknown.

The authors ran a second PCR of roughly 6 to 12 cycles using a sample-barcoded 5' primer and a J-beta primer mix. TCRdb fed the 5' RACE reads into MiXCR, producing one record per CDR3 protein. The sample gives hundreds of thousands of distinct CDR3 sequences, 55% to 70% of which show up once; about 20% is in the top ten. This sequence originates from a man aged 25 to 40 in good health. The chain joins TRBV11-1 to TRBJ2-7; the D is unclear. The specimen was blood. CDR3 nucleotide sequence: TGTGCCAGCAGCTTGGCGCGCCTCGCCTACGAGCAGTACTTC. It codes for CASSLARLAYEQYF.